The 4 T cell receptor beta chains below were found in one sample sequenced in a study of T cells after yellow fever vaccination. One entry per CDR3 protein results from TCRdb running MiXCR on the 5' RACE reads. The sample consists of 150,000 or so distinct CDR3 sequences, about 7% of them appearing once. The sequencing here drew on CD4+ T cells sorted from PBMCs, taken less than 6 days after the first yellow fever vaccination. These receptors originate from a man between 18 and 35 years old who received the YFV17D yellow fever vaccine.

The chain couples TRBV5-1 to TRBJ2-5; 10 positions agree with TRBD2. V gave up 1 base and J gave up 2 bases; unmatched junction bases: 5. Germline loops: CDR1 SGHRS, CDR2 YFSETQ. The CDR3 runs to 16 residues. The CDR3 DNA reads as TGCGCCAGCAGCTTGATGGGACTAGCGCATCAAGAGACCCAGTACTTC. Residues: CASSLMGLAHQETQYF. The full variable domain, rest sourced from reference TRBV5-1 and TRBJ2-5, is KAGVTQTPRYLIKTRGQQVTLSCSPISGHRSVSWYQQTPGQGLQFLFEYFSETQRNKGNFPGRFSGRQFSNSRSEMNVSTLELGDSALYLCASSLMGLAHQETQYFGPGTRLLVL.

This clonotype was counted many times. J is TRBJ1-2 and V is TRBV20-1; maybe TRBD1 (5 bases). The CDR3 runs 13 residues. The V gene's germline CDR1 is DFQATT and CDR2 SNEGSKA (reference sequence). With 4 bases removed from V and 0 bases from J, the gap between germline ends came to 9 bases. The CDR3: CSATDTTNYGYTF. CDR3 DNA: TGCAGTGCTACGGACACGACTAACTATGGCTACACCTTC.

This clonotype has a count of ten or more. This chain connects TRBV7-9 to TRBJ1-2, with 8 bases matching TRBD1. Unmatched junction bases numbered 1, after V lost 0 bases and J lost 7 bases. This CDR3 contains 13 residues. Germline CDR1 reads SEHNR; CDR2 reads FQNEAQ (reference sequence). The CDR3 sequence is CASSLATGGGYTF. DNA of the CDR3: TGTGCCAGCAGCTTAGCTACAGGGGGTGGCTACACCTTC.

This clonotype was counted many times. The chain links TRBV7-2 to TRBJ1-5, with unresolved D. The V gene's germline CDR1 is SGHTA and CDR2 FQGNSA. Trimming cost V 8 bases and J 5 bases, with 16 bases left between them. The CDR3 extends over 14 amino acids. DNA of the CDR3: TGTGCCAGCGCCCCCCAACCCGTCGATCAGCCCCAGCATTTT. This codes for CASAPQPVDQPQHF. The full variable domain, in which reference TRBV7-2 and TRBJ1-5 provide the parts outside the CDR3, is GAGVSQSPSNKVTEKGKDVELRCDPISGHTALYWYRQSLGQGLEFLIYFQGNSAPDKSGLPSDRFSAERTGGSVSTLTIQRTQQEDSAVYLCASAPQPVDQPQHFGDGTRLSIL.